The 14 T cell receptor beta chains listed next were all sequenced from one sample in a study of tumor-infiltrating lymphocytes in primary liver carcinoma. For blood RNA, unsorted whole blood served as the source, and germline DNA was extracted too. Researchers generated TCR beta cDNA from roughly 500 ng of total RNA, relying on a constant-region primer. Slightly modified ARM-PCR, run as three nested multiplex PCR rounds, produced the TCR beta libraries. The study ran its first two PCR rounds for about 11 cycles each, using TRBV1-TRBV30 forward primers and a C-beta reverse primer. TCRdb independently ran MiXCR on the multiplex PCR reads; one entry per CDR3 protein. The sample holds about 310,000 distinct CDR3 sequences, 50% to 75% seen once. The sample was peripheral blood. Receptor source: a woman in her twenties or thirties with primary liver carcinoma and hepatitis B virus infection.

The chain joins TRBV12-3 or TRBV12-4 to TRBJ2-7; TRBD1 matches at 10 bases. The CDR3 is made up of 14 amino acids. With 7 bases clipped from V and 6 bases from J, the junction kept 9 bases outside the gene matches. As DNA, the CDR3 is TGTGCCAGCACCACCGGGACAGGGGAATCCGAGCAGTACTTC. Translating it yields CASTTGTGESEQYF.

V is TRBV28 and J is TRBJ2-7, with 9 bases that match TRBD1. This CDR3 has 15 amino acids. Germline V gene sequence: CDR1 MDHEN, CDR2 SYDVKM. Trimming cost V 7 bases and J 2 bases; bases outside gene matches: 9. The DNA for the CDR3 is TGTGCCAGCAACCACAGGGGGCTTTCAGCCTACGAGCAGTACTTC. Encoded protein: CASNHRGLSAYEQYF.

With regard to this clonotype: An end of the junction differs from the germline gene, which may be a read error. The chain links TRBV6-1 to TRBJ1-2, with D perhaps matching TRBD1 (6 bases). Germline-derived CDR1 and CDR2 are MNHNS and SASEGT. The CDR3 totals 15 residues. The CDR3 coding sequence is TGTGCCAGCAGAAATCTGTTGGGGGCCCAGGGCGGCTACATCTTC. This encodes CASRNLLGAQGGYIF.

The chain couples TRBV5-8 to TRBJ1-2; D gene uncertain. The length of the CDR3 is 14 residues. Germline CDR1 SGHTS, CDR2 YDEGEE. Trimming took off 3 bases at V and 8 bases at J, with 17 bases between the two ends. DNA of the CDR3: TGTGCCAGCAGCTCCCGGACGTCACTTAGGGGCTACACCTTC. This gives the protein CASSSRTSLRGYTF. The full variable domain, its missing parts supplied by reference TRBV5-8 and TRBJ1-2, is EAGVTQSPTHLIKTRGQQATLRCSPISGHTSVYWYQQALGLGLQFLLWYDEGEERNRGNFPPRFSGRQFPNYSSELNVNALELEDSALYLCASSSRTSLRGYTFGSGTRLTVV.

As for this clonotype: A read error may explain this, as a much larger clone is one base away. The chain couples TRBV29-1 to TRBJ1-2; a possible D gene is TRBD1 (5 bases). Germline CDR1 and CDR2: SQVTM and ANQGSEA. The length of the CDR3 is 12 residues. The CDR3 loop is CSVVATDYGYNF. The CDR3 region has the DNA TGCAGCGTTGTCGCGACAGATTATGGCTACAACTTC.

The chain recombines TRBV11-1 with TRBJ1-1, with a tentative D call TRBD1 (6 bases). Germline loops: CDR1 SGHAT, CDR2 FQDESV (reference sequence). The germline V and J ends were trimmed by 5 bases and 12 bases, with 16 bases remaining between them. This CDR3 has 12 amino acids. The CDR3 region is CASSPNREATFF. CDR3 DNA sequence: TGTGCCAGCAGCCCTAACAGGGAGGCGACTTTCTTT.

Only a few counts were recorded for this clonotype. The J gene is TRBJ2-7, the V gene TRBV7-8; tentative D call: TRBD2 (6 bases). Trimming cost V 7 bases and J 3 bases, with 16 bases left between them. The germline V gene has CDR1 SGHVS and CDR2 FQNEAQ. The CDR3 totals 14 residues. The CDR3 DNA reads as TGTGCCAGCACCCCTCAAGCGGAGGGCTACGAGCAGTACTTC. It translates to CASTPQAEGYEQYF.

This clonotype was seen repeatedly, ten times or more. The chain recombines TRBV12-3 or TRBV12-4 with TRBJ2-5; D uncertain. V dropped 9 bases and J dropped 5 bases, with 10 bases sitting between them. The CDR3 contains 11 residues. The chain's CDR3 is CASTVGETQYF. The CDR3 DNA reads TGTGCCAGTACCGTTGGGGAGACCCAGTACTTC.

In this sample, this clonotype turned up many times. The chain is built from TRBV30 and TRBJ2-3; possibly TRBD1 or TRBD2 for D (5 bases each). The germline V gene has CDR1 GTSNPN and CDR2 SVGIG (reference sequence). This CDR3 contains 14 residues. The V end lost 2 bases, the J end lost 1 base, and 10 bases lay between the germline ends. The CDR3 nucleotides are TGTGCCTGGAGTCCGGGGACGGGCACAGATACGCAGTATTTT. The encoded protein is CAWSPGTGTDTQYF.

This clonotype was seen ten or more times. The DNA of the CDR3 is TGTGCCAGCAGTTACGATGTTGACTCCTACGAGCAGTACTTC. Its translation: CASSYDVDSYEQYF. The chain couples TRBV6-5 to TRBJ2-7; D not certain. Per the germline V gene, CDR1 is MNHEY and CDR2 is SVGAGI. Trimming shortened V by 2 bases and J by 0 bases, and 8 bases separated the two germline ends. This CDR3 comprises 14 residues.

The chain carries TRBV5-4 and TRBJ2-7, with D possibly TRBD2 on 5 matching bases. The length of the CDR3 is 13 residues. Germline V gene data show CDR1 as SGHNT and CDR2 as YYREEE (reference sequence). The V end was cut by 4 bases, the J end by 3 bases, with 11 bases between. CDR3 nucleotide sequence: TGTGCCAGCAGCGCCGCGGGTGGCTACGAGCAGTACTTC. Amino acid sequence: CASSAAGGYEQYF. Full variable domain (remainder filled in from reference TRBV5-4 and TRBJ2-7): ETGVTQSPTHLIKTRGQQVTLRCSSQSGHNTVSWYQQALGQGPQFIFQYYREEENGRGNFPPRFSGLQFPNYSSELNVNALELDDSALYLCASSAAGGYEQYFGPGTRLTVT.

This clonotype was seen once. A clone one base away is much larger, so this may be a read error. The chain links TRBV29-1 to TRBJ1-1; D may be TRBD1 (6 bases). This CDR3 spans 16 amino acids. From germline, CDR1 is SQVTM and CDR2 ANQGSEA. The V end was cut by 1 base, the J end by 1 base, with 16 bases between. The CDR3 region is CSVEGACQGGNTEAFF. Written as DNA, the CDR3 is TGCAGCGTTGAAGGGGCATGCCAAGGGGGGAACACTGAAGCTTTCTTT.

On this clonotype itself: Possible read error: a much larger clone is one base away. The chain combines TRBV5-4 with TRBJ2-5; the D is unclear. This CDR3 has 15 amino acids. CDR1 is SGHNT and CDR2 is YYREEE in the germline V gene (reference sequence). Between the trimmed V and J ends, which lost 1 base and 4 bases, there was a span of 14 bases. This CDR3 reads CASSLYMGTVETQYF. The CDR3 DNA reads TGTGCCAGCAGCTTGTACATGGGTACGGTAGAGACCCAGTACTTC.

The genes are TRBV6-4 and TRBJ2-1; D possibly corresponds to TRBD1 (5 bases). V was pared by 5 bases and J by 6 bases, with 8 bases between. The CDR3 totals 12 residues. Germline CDR1 MRHNA, CDR2 SNTAGT. The CDR3 loop is CASSYTGNEQFF. DNA of the CDR3: TGTGCCAGCAGTTATACAGGCAATGAGCAGTTCTTC.